This T cell receptor beta chain comes out of a study of T cells in Graves' hyperthyroidism and ophthalmopathy. This clonotype appeared many times. The antigen remains unidentified. Using RNA transcripts as the source, TCR beta CDR3 regions were amplified. A set of HTBI primers served as the primers for a first-round RT-PCR of the TCR CDR3. Via MiXCR, TCRdb re-called the multiplex PCR reads, giving one row per CDR3 protein. This repertoire shows 700,000 or so distinct CDR3 sequences, roughly 14% found once; its top ten account for under 15%. CDR3 length: 13 residues. V gave up 3 bases and J gave up 8 bases, with 13 bases separating them. Study-wide results and caveats: Among thyroid clonotypes expanded above 0.001, most also appeared in blood. Through a model of 13 V-J features, ophthalmopathy was separated from stable hyperthyroidism.

The clonotype originates from a woman aged 50 to 60 with Graves' ophthalmopathy. V usage is TRBV12-3 or TRBV12-4 and J usage is TRBJ1-1; D uncertain. The sample was blood. CDR3 bases: TGTGCCAGCAGTTTTTTCCCGGGGATCGAAGCTTTCTTT. As protein: CASSFFPGIEAFF.